A selection of T cell receptor beta chains follows, all from one sample in a study of blood T cells in healthy people across ages. TCRdb re-analysed the 5' RACE reads in MiXCR, keeping a single row per CDR3 protein. This sample has 1.5 million to 2 million distinct CDR3 sequences, with around half found just once. The sequenced sample was blood. These receptors all come from a woman between 40 and 55 years old in good health. The conserved cysteine and the conserved F or W are not part of the CDR3 here. D genes are given only for firm matches.

V	D	length	J	CDR3
TRBV29-1	-	11	TRBJ2-1	SVLLLNYNEQF
TRBV4-3	-	13	TRBJ1-5	ASSQESGSNQPRH
TRBV6-2/TRBV6-3	-	11	TRBJ1-2	ASSYQGIYGYT
TRBV20-1	-	11	TRBJ2-1	SAAGGGHNEQF
TRBV5-1	TRBD2	14	-	ASSSGLAGFQETQY
TRBV20-1	TRBD2	13	TRBJ2-1	SAPGYGLADNEQF
TRBV29-1	-	10	TRBJ2-5	SVEASQETQY
TRBV6-2/TRBV6-3	-	9	TRBJ2-1	AGSDPSQQF
TRBV6-6	TRBD2	15	TRBJ2-3	ASSYPGAGSDPDTQY
TRBV7-7	-	13	TRBJ2-1	ASSFQPISYNEQF
TRBV20-1	-	12	TRBJ1-1	SARIGHVVAEAF
TRBV11-2	-	11	-	ASGQGLQGEQY
TRBV29-1	TRBD1	12	TRBJ2-1	SVAQGASYNEQF
TRBV6-5	-	12	TRBJ2-7	ASREPALSYEQY
TRBV6-5	TRBD1	14	TRBJ2-7	ASSYLDRGRSYEQY
TRBV27	TRBD1	18	TRBJ2-6	ASSSLFGQGQISEANVLT
TRBV3-1	-	14	TRBJ1-4	ASSQDSPTTNEKLF
TRBV7-9	-	13	TRBJ2-5	ASSSPLGAQETQY
TRBV28	TRBD2	15	TRBJ2-1	ASSYPPGRGGDNEQF
TRBV7-2	TRBD1	13	TRBJ1-4	ASSVGRDRGEKLF
TRBV7-2	-	12	TRBJ2-5	ASSFGGLGETQY
TRBV12-3/TRBV12-4	-	12	TRBJ1-6	ASSPEGLNSPLH
TRBV7-2	TRBD1	14	TRBJ2-3	ASSFEPQGVTDTQY
TRBV10-3	-	12	TRBJ2-1	ATGGDSSYNEQF
TRBV21-1	-	13	TRBJ2-7	ASSKEGAASYEQY
TRBV4-3	-	14	TRBJ1-2	ASSQDLEVSGYGYT
TRBV4-2	-	13	TRBJ2-7	ASTYSPGAGDEQY
TRBV7-2	-	12	TRBJ1-6	ASSPSGSDSPLH
TRBV7-2	TRBD1	14	TRBJ1-2	ASSRPGQPGNYGYT
TRBV10-3	-	10	TRBJ2-1	ATQGTANEQF
TRBV13	TRBD2	14	-	ASSRGGSSSYNEQY
TRBV20-1	-	9	TRBJ2-3	SARDIDTQY
TRBV7-2	TRBD1	12	TRBJ2-5	ASSLGTGSREQY
TRBV28	-	10	TRBJ2-1	ASSPGELEQF
TRBV20-1	-	12	TRBJ1-5	SASGRVGNQPQH
TRBV28	-	17	TRBJ2-3	ASSPSGWGGRFGTDTQY
TRBV6-1	TRBD1	12	TRBJ1-5	ASSGRTGNQPQH
TRBV28	TRBD1	13	TRBJ1-5	ASSISGTGSQPQH
TRBV15	-	11	TRBJ1-6	ATSRQGSSPLH
TRBV29-1	-	12	TRBJ2-3	SVVGNRDGDTQY
TRBV20-1	-	10	TRBJ1-1	SATTLNTEAF
TRBV7-2	TRBD1	14	TRBJ1-2	ASSLVPRGSTYGYT